The clone carrying this TCR beta chain was seen many times. As yet, its antigen is unknown. This beta chain turned up in a library designed for alpha chains; as an off-target read, its abundance says little. TCRdb re-derived calls from the 5' RACE reads in MiXCR, one entry per CDR3 protein. The sample carries roughly 5,100 distinct CDR3 sequences, around 12% recorded once. The data stem from a study of spatial heterogeneity in lung cancer. At the level of the study: Within tumor regions, the number of TCR transcripts tracked closely with a T cell module score obtained from matched bulk RNA-seq. The average count in raw reads for each unique TCR and UMI combination exceeded nine appearances.

Time point: sample taken at primary tumor resection. Sequencing of whole RNA from tumor, nontumor lung or frozen PBMC involved no sorting. Germline CDR1 reads LGHDT; CDR2 reads YNNKEL (reference sequence). The CDR3 is made up of 14 amino acids. Trimming cost V 0 bases and J 3 bases, with 9 bases left between them. General study results and limits: Counts that tracked tumor mutation counts were those of expanded intratumoral alpha and beta TCRs.

Here the sequenced sample was lung tumor tissue, taken at surgery. The clonotype comes from a male donor with early-stage non-small cell lung cancer. The chain recombines TRBV3-1 with TRBJ2-7, with unresolved D. The CDR3 bases are TGTGCCAGCAGCCAAGATGCGCTGGGCTACGAGCAGTACTTC. It specifies CASSQDALGYEQYF.